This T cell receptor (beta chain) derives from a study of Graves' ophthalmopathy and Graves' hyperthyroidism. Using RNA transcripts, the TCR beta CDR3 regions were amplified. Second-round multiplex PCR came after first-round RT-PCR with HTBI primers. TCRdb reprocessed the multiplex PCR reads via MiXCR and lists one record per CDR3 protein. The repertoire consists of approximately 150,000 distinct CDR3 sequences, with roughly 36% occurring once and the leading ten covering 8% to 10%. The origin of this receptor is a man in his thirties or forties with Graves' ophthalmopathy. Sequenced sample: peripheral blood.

The chain's CDR3 is CASSYSRLAGPHEQYF. The DNA of the CDR3 is TGTGCCAGCAGTTACTCTCGACTAGCGGGACCCCACGAGCAGTACTTC. The J gene is TRBJ2-7, the V gene TRBV6-2 or TRBV6-3; 11 positions match TRBD2. CDR1 is MNHEY and CDR2 is SVGEGT in the germline V gene. This CDR3 has 16 residues. The trim removed 0 bases at V and 5 bases at J, leaving 6 bases unmatched.